This T cell receptor (beta chain) was profiled in a study of cytomegalovirus exposure and HLA in healthy donors. Across the whole study: HLA-typed donors were the source of tens of millions of unique TCRs, which an early data release held. Study outcomes and limitations: A highly shared variant cluster was judged a likely technical artifact. Previous analysis showed most TCR beta V segments were productive about 90% or about 30% of the time.

The V and J ends lost 4 bases and 8 bases respectively, with 14 bases between them. From germline, CDR1 is SGHVS and CDR2 FNYEAQ. CDR3 size: 14 residues. On this clone itself: Antigen unknown.

Primers included in the PCR were 60 Vbeta and 13 Jbeta primers. The method was immunoSEQ multiplex PCR; TCRdb's version includes in-frame clones alone and lacks a portion of them. The sample lists around 100,000 clones, 82% occurring once. The receptor's source is a man aged 25-45 years in good health and CMV-seropositive. The chain combines TRBV7-6 with TRBJ1-4; D gene uncertain. Sequencing was performed on PBMCs. The CDR3: CASSYTTRGEKLFF. CDR3 nucleotide sequence: TGTGCCAGCAGCTACACTACTCGGGGAGAAAAACTGTTTTTT.